One TCR beta chain is described in this entry. The repertoire was sequenced with immunoSEQ multiplex PCR; TCRdb's copy has only in-frame clones and lacks some. The sample consists of under 600,000 clones, 60% to 80% of them appearing once. This CDR3 region has 15 residues. With 4 bases clipped from V and 7 bases from J, the junction kept 8 bases outside the gene matches. Germline V gives CDR1 MDHEN, CDR2 SYDVKM. These data originate in a study of shared clonotypes between healthy human individuals. The TCR was taken from a woman aged 40 to 50 in good health. Some clones in this sample may be carry-over from other donors' samples. Material: PBMCs. The V gene is TRBV28, the J gene TRBJ1-4, with 8 bases lining up with TRBD1. The CDR3 DNA reads as TGTGCCAGCAGTTCAACGACAGGGGAGAGTGAAAAACTGTTTTTT. It codes for CASSSTTGESEKLFF.